A selection of T cell receptor beta chains follows, all from one sample in a study of vaccination and CD4 T cells after COVID-19. MiXCR was run by TCRdb on the PCR reads, yielding one entry per CDR3 protein. The sample includes around 25,000 distinct CDR3 sequences, approximately 39% seen only once; the top ten take 7.2%. Which antigens these TCRs recognize remains unknown. Sequencing was performed on CD4+ T cells from blood, cultured in vitro. The receptor source for this set is a human donor who had recovered from COVID-19. Both conserved end residues are part of each CDR3. A D gene is named only where the DNA matches it firmly. Only part of the rows carry a size: once, few, many, or a class if the clone is expanded.

>-|TRBV7-6|TRBJ1-1|few
TGTGCCAGCAGCCCTAGGGGCAGGCCGAACACTGAAGCTTTCTTT
CASSPRGRPNTEAFF
>-|TRBV7-2|TRBJ2-1|-
TGTGCCAGCAGCCGGGAAGTGTCCTACAATGAGCAGTTCTTC
CASSREVSYNEQFF
>TRBD1|TRBV24-1|TRBJ2-3|-
TGTGCCACCAGTGATCCCGACAGGGGGCTGAGCACAGATACGCAGTATTTT
CATSDPDRGLSTDTQYF
>TRBD2|TRBV20-1|TRBJ2-1|-
TGCAGTGCCCTTGGGACTAGCGGTTACAATGAGCAGTTCTTC
CSALGTSGYNEQFF
>-|TRBV7-9|TRBJ1-6|few
TGTGCCAGCAGCTTAGAAGACACCTATAATTCACCCCTCCACTTT
CASSLEDTYNSPLHF
>-|TRBV21-1|TRBJ1-2|medium-sized
TGTGCCAGCAGCACCCCCCGGGGAGGTGGCTACACCTTC
CASSTPRGGGYTF
>TRBD1|TRBV24-1|TRBJ2-6|few
TGTGCCACCAGTGATACGCGACAGGGGCTGTCCAACGTCCTGACTTTC
CATSDTRQGLSNVLTF
>-|TRBV20-1|TRBJ2-4|-
TGCAGTGCCAGTAATCCGGGGCCGAACATTCAGTACTTC
CSASNPGPNIQYF
>TRBD2|TRBV7-2|TRBJ2-7|few
TGTGCCAGCAGCTCCATCACTAGCGGGAGCAAGCAGTACTTC
CASSSITSGSKQYF
>-|TRBV28|TRBJ2-2|once
TGTGCCAGCTTGGGAACCGGGGAGCTGTTTTTT
CASLGTGELFF
>TRBD1|TRBV29-1|TRBJ2-1|few
TGCAGCGCGAGCCGGGACAGGGTTCGATATGAGCAGTTCTTC
CSASRDRVRYEQFF
>TRBD1|TRBV20-1|TRBJ2-1|once
TGCAGTGCGGGTCGGACAGGGGCCTCCCGCGGGCAGTTCTTC
CSAGRTGASRGQFF
>-|TRBV5-1|TRBJ2-2|once
TGCGCCAGCAGCCCAATCACCGGGAAGAACACCGGGGAGCTGTTTTTT
CASSPITGKNTGELFF
>TRBD1|TRBV28|TRBJ1-6|-
TGTGCCAGCGCCCAACCGGGACAGGGGAATTCACCCCTCCACTTT
CASAQPGQGNSPLHF
>-|TRBV19|TRBJ2-3|-
TGTGCCAGTAGTAAGCTCTCGATCCAGGGAACAGATACGCAGTATTTT
CASSKLSIQGTDTQYF
>TRBD1|TRBV6-1|TRBJ1-2|-
TGTGCCAGCAACGAAGGGGGCGGATATGGCTACACCTTC
CASNEGGGYGYTF
>-|TRBV28|TRBJ1-2|-
TGTGCTAGCAGTCTAGGACCCCGTAGCTACACCTTC
CASSLGPRSYTF
>-|TRBV19|TRBJ2-2|-
TGTGCCAGTAGACCCAGGGGGGGCACCGGGGAGCTGTTTTTT
CASRPRGGTGELFF
>-|TRBV29-1|TRBJ1-2|-
TGCAGCGTTGTCTGGCTTTCTAACTATGGCTACACCTTC
CSVVWLSNYGYTF
>-|TRBV5-1|TRBJ2-5|-
TGCGCCAGCAGCTTCCAAGAGACCCAGTACTTC
CASSFQETQYF
>-|TRBV5-4|TRBJ2-7|-
TGTGCCAGCAGCCCCGCCGGTGGCCGGATCGTTGAGCAGTACTTC
CASSPAGGRIVEQYF
>-|TRBV23-1|TRBJ2-7|few
TGCGCCAGCAGTCAATGGGCCACGGCGGGGTACTTC
CASSQWATAGYF
>TRBD2|TRBV6-5|TRBJ2-2|-
TGTGCCAGCAGTTCGGGACTAGCGGGAGGAGGGGGAGCCGGGGAGCTGTTTTTT
CASSSGLAGGGGAGELFF
>TRBD1|TRBV10-3|TRBJ2-5|-
TGTGCCAATTTAAACAGGGGGCTATGCGAGACCCAGTACTTC
CANLNRGLCETQYF
>TRBD2|TRBV20-1|TRBJ2-1|few
TGCAGTGCCAGGGGACTAGCCGGGATGAATGAGCAGTTCTTC
CSARGLAGMNEQFF
>-|TRBV7-3|TRBJ2-2|-
TGTGCCAGCAGCTCCACCGGGACAATCACCGGGGAGCTGTTTTTT
CASSSTGTITGELFF
>TRBD1|TRBV19|TRBJ1-1|-
TGTGCCAGTACTACACTGCCGGGACAGGGGGCCCTGATGAACACTGAAGCTTTCTTT
CASTTLPGQGALMNTEAFF
>-|TRBV27|TRBJ1-5|-
TGTGCCAGCGCTGGGGACAGCAATCAGCCCCAGCATTTT
CASAGDSNQPQHF
>-|TRBV7-9|TRBJ1-1|few
TGTGCCAGCAGCTTAATGCGTGGGAACACTGAAGCTTTCTTT
CASSLMRGNTEAFF
>TRBD1|TRBV28|TRBJ2-7|-
TGTGCCAGCAGTTTATCCGGACAGGGTTTGGGGTCCTACGAGCAGTACTTC
CASSLSGQGLGSYEQYF
>-|TRBV24-1|TRBJ2-2|-
TGTGCCACCAGTGATTTGAGCAGGACCACCGGGGGGCTGTTTTTT
CATSDLSRTTGGLFF